This T cell receptor (beta chain) was recovered during a study of beta chain features in type 1 diabetes. Study conclusions and caveats: PCR might show a preference for shorter templates, equally across patients and controls. Compared with healthy donors, patients appeared to share more similar naive, central memory and regulatory TCRB repertoires.

The CDR3 sequence is 15 residues long. V was pared by 0 bases and J by 3 bases, with 13 bases between. Germline values: CDR1 SGHRS, CDR2 YFSETQ. Expressed TCRB transcripts were sequenced because the isolated RNA had all been reverse transcribed beforehand. Generated by immunoSEQ multiplex PCR, the TCRdb table keeps only in-frame clones and is missing some. The data show over 500,000 clones, with around 15% seen just once and under 0.095% held by the top ten. With regard to this clone: As yet, its antigen is unknown.

This receptor was obtained from a man aged 18 to 35 in good health. Sequencing used naive CD4+ T cells from blood. The V call is TRBV5-1, the J call TRBJ2-7; possibly TRBD2 for D (6 bases). The DNA for the CDR3 is TGCGCCAGCAGCTTGGCCGGGGGTTTTGGCTACGAGCAGTACTTC. Translated, it gives CASSLAGGFGYEQYF.